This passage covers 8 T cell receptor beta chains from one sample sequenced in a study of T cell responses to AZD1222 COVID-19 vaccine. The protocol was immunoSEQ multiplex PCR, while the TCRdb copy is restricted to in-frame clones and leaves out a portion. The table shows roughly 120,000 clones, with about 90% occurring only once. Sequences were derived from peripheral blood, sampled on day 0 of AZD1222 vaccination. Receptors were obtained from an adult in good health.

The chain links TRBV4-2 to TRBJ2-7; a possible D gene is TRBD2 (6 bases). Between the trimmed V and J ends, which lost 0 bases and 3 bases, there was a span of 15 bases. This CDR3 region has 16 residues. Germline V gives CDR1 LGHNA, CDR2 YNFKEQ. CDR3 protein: CASSQDSASAVYEQYF. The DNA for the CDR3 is TGTGCCAGCAGCCAAGATTCAGCTAGCGCCGTCTACGAGCAGTACTTC.

CDR3 in amino acids: CASSRGQGDSPLHF. CDR3 coding DNA: TGTGCCAGCAGCAGGGGACAGGGGGATTCACCCCTCCACTTT. The chain links TRBV5-4 to TRBJ1-6, with 11 bases lining up with TRBD1. V shed 4 bases and J 8 bases; nucleotides not matched to a gene: 2. Looked up from germline, CDR1 is SGHNT and CDR2 is YYREEE (reference sequence). The CDR3 loop spans 14 amino acids.

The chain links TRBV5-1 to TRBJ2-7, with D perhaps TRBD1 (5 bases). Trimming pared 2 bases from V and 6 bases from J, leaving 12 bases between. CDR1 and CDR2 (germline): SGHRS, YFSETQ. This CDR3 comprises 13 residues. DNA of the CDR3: TGCGCCAGCAGCTTCAGGGTTTCGGGCGAGCAGTACTTC. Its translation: CASSFRVSGEQYF.

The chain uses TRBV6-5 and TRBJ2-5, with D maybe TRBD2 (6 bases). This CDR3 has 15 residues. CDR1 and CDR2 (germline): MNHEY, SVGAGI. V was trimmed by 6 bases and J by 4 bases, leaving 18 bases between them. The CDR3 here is CASSTTGTGRETQYF. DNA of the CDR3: TGTGCCAGCAGCACCACCGGGACTGGTAGAGAGACCCAGTACTTC.

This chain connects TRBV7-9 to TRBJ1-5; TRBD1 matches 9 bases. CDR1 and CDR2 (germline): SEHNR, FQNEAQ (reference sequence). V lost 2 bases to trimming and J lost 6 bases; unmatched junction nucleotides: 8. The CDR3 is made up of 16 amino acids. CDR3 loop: CASSLIGGQGSQPQHF. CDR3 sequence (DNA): TGTGCCAGCAGCTTAATAGGGGGACAGGGATCTCAGCCCCAGCATTTT.

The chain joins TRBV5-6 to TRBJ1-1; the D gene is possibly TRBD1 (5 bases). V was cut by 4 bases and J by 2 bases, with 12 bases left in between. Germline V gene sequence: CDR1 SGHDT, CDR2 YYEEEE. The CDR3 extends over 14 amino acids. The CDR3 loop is CASSRLGVNTEAFF. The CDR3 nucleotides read TGTGCCAGCAGCCGGCTGGGGGTCAACACTGAAGCTTTCTTT.

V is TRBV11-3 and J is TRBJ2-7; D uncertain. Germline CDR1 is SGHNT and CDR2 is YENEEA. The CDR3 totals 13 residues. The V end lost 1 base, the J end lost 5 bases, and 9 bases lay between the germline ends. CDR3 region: CASSLGWVDEQYF. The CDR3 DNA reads TGTGCCAGCAGCTTAGGATGGGTCGACGAGCAGTACTTC.

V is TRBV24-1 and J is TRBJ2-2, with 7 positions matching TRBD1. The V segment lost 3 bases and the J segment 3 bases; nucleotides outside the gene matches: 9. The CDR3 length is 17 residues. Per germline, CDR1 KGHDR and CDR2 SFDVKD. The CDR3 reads CATSDPPTGMDTGELFF. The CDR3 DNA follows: TGTGCCACCAGTGATCCCCCGACAGGGATGGACACCGGGGAGCTGTTTTTT.